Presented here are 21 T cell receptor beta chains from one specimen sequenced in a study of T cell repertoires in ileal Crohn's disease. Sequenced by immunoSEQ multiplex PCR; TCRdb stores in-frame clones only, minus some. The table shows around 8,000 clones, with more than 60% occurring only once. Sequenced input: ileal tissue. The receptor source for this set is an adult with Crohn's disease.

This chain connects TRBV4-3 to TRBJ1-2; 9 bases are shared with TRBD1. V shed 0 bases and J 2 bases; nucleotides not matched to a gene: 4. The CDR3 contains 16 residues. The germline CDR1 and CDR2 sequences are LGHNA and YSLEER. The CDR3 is CASSQDLGTGNYGYTF. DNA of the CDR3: TGCGCCAGCAGCCAAGACCTCGGGACAGGGAACTATGGCTACACCTTC.

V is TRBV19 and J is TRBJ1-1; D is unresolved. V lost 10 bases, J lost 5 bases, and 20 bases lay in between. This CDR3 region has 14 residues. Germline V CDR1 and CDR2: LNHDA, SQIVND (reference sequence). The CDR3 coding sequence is TGTGCCACCGCCCTTTTTGCTGGGAGGACTGAAGCTTTCTTT. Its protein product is CATALFAGRTEAFF.

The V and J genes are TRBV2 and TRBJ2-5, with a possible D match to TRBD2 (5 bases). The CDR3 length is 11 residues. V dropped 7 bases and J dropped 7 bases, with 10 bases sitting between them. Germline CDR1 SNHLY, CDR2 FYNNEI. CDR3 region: CASNLEGTQYF. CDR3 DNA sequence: TGTGCCAGCAACCTAGAGGGGACCCAGTACTTC.

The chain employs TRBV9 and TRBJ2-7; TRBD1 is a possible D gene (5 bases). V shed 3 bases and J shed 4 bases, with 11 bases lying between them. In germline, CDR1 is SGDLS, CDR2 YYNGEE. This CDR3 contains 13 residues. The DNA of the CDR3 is TGTGCCAGCAGCGGGACAAACCCTTACGAGCAGTACTTC. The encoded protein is CASSGTNPYEQYF.

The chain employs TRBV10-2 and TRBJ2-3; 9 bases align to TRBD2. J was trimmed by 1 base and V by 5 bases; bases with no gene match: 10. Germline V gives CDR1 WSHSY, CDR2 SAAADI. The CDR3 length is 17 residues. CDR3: CASSPAGGTFRTDTQYF. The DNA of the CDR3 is TGCGCCAGCAGTCCAGCGGGGGGCACCTTCCGCACAGATACGCAGTATTTT.

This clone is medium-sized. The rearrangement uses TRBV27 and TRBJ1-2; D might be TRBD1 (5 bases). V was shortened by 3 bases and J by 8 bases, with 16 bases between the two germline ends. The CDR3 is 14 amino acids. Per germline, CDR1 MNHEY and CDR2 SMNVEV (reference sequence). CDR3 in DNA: TGTGCCAGCAGTTTCGGGGGAAATACGCGGGGCTACACCTTC. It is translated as CASSFGGNTRGYTF.

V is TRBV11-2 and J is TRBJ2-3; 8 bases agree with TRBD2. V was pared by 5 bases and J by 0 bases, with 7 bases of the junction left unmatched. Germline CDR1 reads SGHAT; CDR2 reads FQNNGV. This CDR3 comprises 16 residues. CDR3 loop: CASSPWGGGSTDTQYF. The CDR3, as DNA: TGTGCCAGCAGCCCATGGGGCGGGGGGAGCACAGATACGCAGTATTTT.

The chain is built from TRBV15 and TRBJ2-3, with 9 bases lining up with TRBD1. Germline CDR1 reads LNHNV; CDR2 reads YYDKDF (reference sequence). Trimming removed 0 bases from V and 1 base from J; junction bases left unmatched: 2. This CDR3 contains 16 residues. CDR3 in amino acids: CATSRDRTGGTDTQYF. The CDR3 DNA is TGTGCCACCAGCAGAGATCGGACAGGGGGCACAGATACGCAGTATTTT.

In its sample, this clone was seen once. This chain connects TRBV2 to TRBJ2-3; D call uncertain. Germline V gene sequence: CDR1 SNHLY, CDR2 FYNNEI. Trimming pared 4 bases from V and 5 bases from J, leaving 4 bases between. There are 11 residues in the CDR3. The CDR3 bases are TGTGCCAGCAGTGTCCAAGATACGCAGTATTTT. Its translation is CASSVQDTQYF.

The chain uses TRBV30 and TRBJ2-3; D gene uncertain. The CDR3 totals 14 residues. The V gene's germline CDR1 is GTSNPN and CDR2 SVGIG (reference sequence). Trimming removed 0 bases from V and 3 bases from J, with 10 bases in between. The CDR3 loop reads CAWSVGGATDTQYF. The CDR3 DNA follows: TGTGCCTGGAGTGTCGGCGGAGCTACAGATACGCAGTATTTT.

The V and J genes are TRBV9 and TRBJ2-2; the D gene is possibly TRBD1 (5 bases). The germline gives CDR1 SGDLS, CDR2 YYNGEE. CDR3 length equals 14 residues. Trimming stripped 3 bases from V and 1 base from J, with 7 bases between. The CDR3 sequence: CASSEGKNTGELFF. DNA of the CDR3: TGTGCCAGCAGCGAGGGGAAGAACACCGGGGAGCTGTTTTTT.

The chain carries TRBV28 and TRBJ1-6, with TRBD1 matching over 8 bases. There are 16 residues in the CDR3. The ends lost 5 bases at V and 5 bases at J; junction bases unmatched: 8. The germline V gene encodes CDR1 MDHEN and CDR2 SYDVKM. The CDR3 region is CASSVVTGAHNSPLHF. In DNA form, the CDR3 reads TGTGCCAGCAGTGTGGTGACAGGGGCGCATAATTCACCCCTCCACTTT. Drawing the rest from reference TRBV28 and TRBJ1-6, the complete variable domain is DVKVTQSSRYLVKRTGEKVFLECVQDMDHENMFWYRQDPGLGLRLIYFSYDVKMKEKGDIPEGYSVSREKKERFSLILESASTNQTSMYLCASSVVTGAHNSPLHFGNGTRLTVT.

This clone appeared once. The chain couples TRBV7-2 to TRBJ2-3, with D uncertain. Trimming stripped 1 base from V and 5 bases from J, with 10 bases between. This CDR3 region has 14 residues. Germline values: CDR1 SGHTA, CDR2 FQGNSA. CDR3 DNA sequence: TGTGCCAGCAGCTTAGGGTGGTCGGTAGATACGCAGTATTTT. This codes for CASSLGWSVDTQYF. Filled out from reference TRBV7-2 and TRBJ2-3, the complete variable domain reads GAGVSQSPSNKVTEKGKDVELRCDPISGHTALYWYRQSLGQGLEFLIYFQGNSAPDKSGLPSDRFSAERTGGSVSTLTIQRTQQEDSAVYLCASSLGWSVDTQYFGPGTRLTVL.

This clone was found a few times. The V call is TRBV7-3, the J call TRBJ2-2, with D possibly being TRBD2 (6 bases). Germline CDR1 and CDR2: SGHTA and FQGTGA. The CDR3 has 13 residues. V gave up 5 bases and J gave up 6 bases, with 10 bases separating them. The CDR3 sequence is CASSATSPGELFF. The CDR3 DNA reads TGTGCCAGCAGCGCCACTAGCCCCGGGGAGCTGTTTTTT.

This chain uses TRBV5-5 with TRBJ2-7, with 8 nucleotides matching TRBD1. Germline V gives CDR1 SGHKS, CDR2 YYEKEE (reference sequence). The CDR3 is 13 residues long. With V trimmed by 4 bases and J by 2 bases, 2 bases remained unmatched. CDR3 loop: CASSQQGAYEQYF. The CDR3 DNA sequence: TGTGCCAGCAGCCAACAGGGGGCCTACGAGCAGTACTTC.

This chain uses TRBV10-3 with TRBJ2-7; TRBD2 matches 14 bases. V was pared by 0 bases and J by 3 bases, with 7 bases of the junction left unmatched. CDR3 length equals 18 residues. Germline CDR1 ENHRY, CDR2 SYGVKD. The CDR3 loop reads CAISESGTSGGGLYEQYF. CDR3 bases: TGTGCCATCAGTGAGTCAGGGACTAGCGGGGGTGGTCTCTACGAGCAGTACTTC.

The CDR3 DNA reads as TGTGCCAGCAGTGAAGGGAGCCCAGGGATAGGTCAGCCCCAGCATTTT. It translates to CASSEGSPGIGQPQHF. This chain connects TRBV6-1 to TRBJ1-5; D might be TRBD1 (5 bases). This CDR3 contains 16 residues. The V gene lost 1 base and the J gene lost 6 bases, with 16 bases spanning the gap. Per the germline V gene, CDR1 is MNHNS and CDR2 is SASEGT.

The CDR3 DNA follows: TGTGCCAGCTCACCTCGACTACGGGACAAGTCTAACTATGGCTACACCTTC. Translating it yields CASSPRLRDKSNYGYTF. V and J are TRBV18 and TRBJ1-2; D perhaps matches TRBD1 (6 bases). CDR1 is KGHSH and CDR2 is LQKENI in the germline V gene. The CDR3 contains 17 residues. V was pared by 3 bases and J by 0 bases, with 17 bases between.

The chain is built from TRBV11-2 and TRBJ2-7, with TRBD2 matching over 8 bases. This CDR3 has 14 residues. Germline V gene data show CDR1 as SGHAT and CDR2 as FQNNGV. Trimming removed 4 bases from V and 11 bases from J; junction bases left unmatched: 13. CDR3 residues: CASSSIAWTGGEYF. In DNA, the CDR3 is TGTGCCAGCAGCTCCATAGCTTGGACGGGAGGGGAGTACTTC. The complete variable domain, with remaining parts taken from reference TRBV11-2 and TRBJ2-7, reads EAGVAQSPRYKIIEKRQSVAFWCNPISGHATLYWYQQILGQGPKLLIQFQNNGVVDDSQLPKDRFSAERLKGVDSTLKIQPAKLEDSAVYLCASSSIAWTGGEYFGPGTRLTVT.

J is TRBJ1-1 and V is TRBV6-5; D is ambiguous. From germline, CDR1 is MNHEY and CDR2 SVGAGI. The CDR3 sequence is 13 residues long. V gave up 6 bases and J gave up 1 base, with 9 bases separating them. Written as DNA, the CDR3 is TGTGCCAGCAGAAAAAACTGGAACACTGAAGCTTTCTTT. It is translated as CASRKNWNTEAFF.

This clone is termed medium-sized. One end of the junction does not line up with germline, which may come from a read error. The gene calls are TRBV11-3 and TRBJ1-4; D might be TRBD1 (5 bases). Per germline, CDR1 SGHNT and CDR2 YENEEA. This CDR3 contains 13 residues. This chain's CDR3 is CASTPKAEGRECF. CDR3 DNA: TGTGCCAGCACTCCGAAGGCGGAGGGCAGGGAGTGTTTT.